This TCR beta chain was identified in a study of T cells in Graves' hyperthyroidism and ophthalmopathy. For the study at large: The initial diagnosis was the point when peripheral blood was collected, ahead of any treatment.

This clonotype was detected ten times or more. Amplification targeted TCR beta CDR3 regions from RNA transcripts. The HTBI primer set drove a first-round RT-PCR of the TCR CDR3. MiXCR was run by TCRdb on the multiplex PCR reads, yielding one entry per CDR3 protein. This sample yields approximately 330,000 distinct CDR3 sequences, of which 12% to 15% are seen a single time; approximately 35% belongs to the top ten. From germline, CDR1 is SGHVS and CDR2 FQNEAQ. With 3 bases clipped from V and 5 bases from J, the junction kept 3 bases outside the gene matches. This CDR3 region has 16 residues. The sequenced sample was blood. This chain joins TRBV7-8 and TRBJ2-1; the match to TRBD2 covers 14 bases. The TCR sequence derives from a woman aged 40 to 50 with Graves' ophthalmopathy. The CDR3 region has the DNA TGTGCCAGCAGCTTCGGACTAGCGGGGGGACACAATGAGCAGTTCTTC. This sequence encodes CASSFGLAGGHNEQFF.